The TCR beta chain under discussion was sequenced for a study of shared clonotypes between healthy human individuals. Study information: Plates per donor: three CD4 naive, three CD4 memory, two CD8 naive, one CD8 memory.

This CDR3 comprises 13 residues. Germline lookup yields CDR1 SGHAT and CDR2 FQNNGV. V was cut by 5 bases and J by 5 bases, with 12 bases left in between. General study points: Sharing across a handful of donors was seen in roughly 5% of naive CD4 clonotypes.

This clone showed up just a few times. Its antigen is not identified. Method: immunoSEQ multiplex PCR; TCRdb's copy keeps in-frame clones and lacks some. Of approximately 1,000,000 clones in the sample, 60% to 80% were seen once. Specimen: memory CD4+ T cells from PBMCs. The sample's subset: CD45RA-negative fraction. The chain carries TRBV11-2 and TRBJ1-1; D gene uncertain. The origin of this receptor is a man aged 18 to 30 in good health. Some clones in this sample may be carry-over from other donors' samples. CDR3 DNA sequence: TGTGCCAGCAGCATATACGGCCCTACTGAAGCTTTCTTT. Its protein is CASSIYGPTEAFF.